This T cell receptor beta chain was identified in a study of cytomegalovirus exposure and HLA in healthy donors. Germline V lookup: CDR1 MNHEY, CDR2 SMNVEV (reference sequence). With V trimmed by 5 bases and J by 4 bases, 4 bases remained unmatched. This CDR3 region has 13 residues. The PCR contained 60 Vbeta and 13 Jbeta primers. Profiled with immunoSEQ multiplex PCR; TCRdb holds only in-frame clones, not every one. The sample lists about 150,000 clones; 75% to 85% were seen once. This rearrangement joins TRBV27 to TRBJ2-7; 8 positions match TRBD1. The origin of this receptor is a human donor in good health. The sample taken for sequencing was PBMCs. CDR3 nucleotides: TGTGCCAGCAGTGTGCAGGGGGCTTACGAGCAGTACTTC. Protein sequence: CASSVQGAYEQYF.